This TCR beta chain was documented in a study of PD-L1 blockade in urothelial cancer. This table comes from immunoSEQ multiplex PCR, and its TCRdb copy is limited to in-frame clones, with some not included. The sample includes some 75,000 clones, under 95% of them seen just once. Documented time point: peripheral blood 6 weeks after treatment start. Looked up from germline, CDR1 is MNHEY and CDR2 is SMNVEV (reference sequence). This CDR3 spans 15 amino acids. Trimming pared 4 bases from V and 2 bases from J, leaving 13 bases between. The rearrangement uses TRBV27 and TRBJ2-3; D remains unclear. This specimen consisted of PBMCs, obtained around atezolizumab (anti-PD-L1) treatment. The source is a woman of 80 years or more with urothelial cancer. The CDR3 sequence: CASSSRGTSTDTQYF. For the CDR3, the DNA is TGTGCCAGCAGTTCTCGAGGCACCTCCACAGATACGCAGTATTTT.